This T cell receptor beta chain was documented in a study of control samples from healthy donors and cancer patients. Produced via immunoSEQ multiplex PCR; TCRdb's table is partial and in-frame only. Of around 190,000 clones listed, 90% are singletons. V lost 2 bases and J 3 bases, leaving 19 bases between the germline ends. Germline V CDR1 and CDR2: SGHTA, FQGNSA. The CDR3 length is 17 residues. The chain couples TRBV7-2 to TRBJ2-5; tentative D call: TRBD2 (5 bases). The clonotype originates from a woman in her fifties or sixties in good health. The sequenced material came from blood. The CDR3 sequence: CASSLMFGVMAKETQYF. The CDR3 region has the DNA TGTGCCAGCAGCTTAATGTTCGGGGTTATGGCCAAAGAGACCCAGTACTTC.